The present T cell receptor beta chain was sequenced within a study of blood T cell repertoires in COVID-19. Study background: From the United States, Italy and Spain came samples of acute and convalescent COVID-19. Sample material is recorded as cDNA or gDNA derived from T cells, B-cell-depleted T cells, or PBMCs.

Germline values: CDR1 MNHEY, CDR2 SVGAGI. This CDR3 has 14 residues. V lost 8 bases and J lost 7, with 15 bases in between. Produced via immunoSEQ multiplex PCR; TCRdb's table is partial and in-frame only. Among 400,000 to 550,000 clones listed, around nine tenths were seen once. Recruits, aged roughly 18 to 90 years, lived in 24 US areas. Grouping used clinical history reported by participants in a survey and questionnaire. This TCR came from a woman between 18 and 30 years old with acute COVID-19. The V and J genes are TRBV6-5 and TRBJ1-6, with a tentative D call TRBD1 (6 bases). The specimen was PBMCs or T cells enriched from blood (not recorded which). The CDR3 spells CASREQGSNSPLHF. In nucleotides, the CDR3 is TGTGCCAGCCGGGAACAGGGATCGAATTCACCCCTCCACTTT.